The entry that follows covers one T cell receptor beta chain sequence. The record originates from a study of T cell changes during pregnancy in multiple sclerosis. Germline V CDR1 and CDR2: LNHDA, SQIVND (reference sequence). This CDR3 has 13 residues. V was shortened by 9 bases and J by 1 base, with 12 bases between the two germline ends. Clones were read by immunoSEQ multiplex PCR, and TCRdb kept only the in-frame ones, dropping some. The sample yields about 53,000 clones, 90% seen once. This receptor was identified in a female donor with multiple sclerosis, enrolled in a pregnancy study. Sequenced here: CD8+ T cells from peripheral blood mononuclear cells, sampled before pregnancy. V is TRBV19 and J is TRBJ1-1, with a possible D match to TRBD1 (6 bases). CDR3 sequence: CASQAGANTEAFF. CDR3 nucleotides: TGTGCCAGCCAGGCGGGGGCGAACACTGAAGCTTTCTTT.